A single sample is the source of the 5 T cell receptor beta chains below, sequenced in a study of blood T cell repertoires in COVID-19. Produced via immunoSEQ multiplex PCR; TCRdb's table is partial and in-frame only. The table lists tens of thousands of clones, about nine tenths of them singletons. The sequenced material came from peripheral blood. These TCRs come from a human donor in a cohort sampled during active COVID-19.

Here the CDR3 reads CASSLGSGRRSTDTQYF. The CDR3 nucleotides read TGTGCCAGCAGCTTGGGTAGCGGGAGACGTAGCACAGATACGCAGTATTTT. The genes are TRBV5-4 and TRBJ2-3; 9 nucleotides match TRBD2. Germline assignment: CDR1 SGHNT and CDR2 YYREEE (reference sequence). The length of the CDR3 is 17 residues. Losses at the gene ends were 0 bases for V and 0 bases for J; bases not matched to a gene: 5. Together with reference TRBV5-4 and TRBJ2-3, the CDR3 gives the full variable domain: ETGVTQSPTHLIKTRGQQVTLRCSSQSGHNTVSWYQQALGQGPQFIFQYYREEENGRGNFPPRFSGLQFPNYSSELNVNALELDDSALYLCASSLGSGRRSTDTQYFGPGTRLTVL.

This clone was picked up a small number of times. The chain carries TRBV5-1 and TRBJ2-5; possibly TRBD2 for D (5 bases). The CDR3 contains 13 residues. V was pared by 2 bases and J by 5 bases, with 10 bases between. Looked up from germline, CDR1 is SGHRS and CDR2 is YFSETQ. The CDR3 region is CASSFGIRETQYF. The DNA of the CDR3 is TGCGCCAGCAGCTTCGGGATACGGGAGACCCAGTACTTC.

The chain has TRBV5-1 and TRBJ1-4, with D possibly TRBD1 on 6 matching bases. V was trimmed by 0 bases and J by 4 bases, leaving 10 bases between them. The CDR3 has 15 residues. The germline V gene encodes CDR1 SGHRS and CDR2 YFSETQ. Here the CDR3 reads CASSLAGTSNEKLFF. The CDR3 nucleotides read TGCGCCAGCAGCTTGGCTGGGACAAGTAATGAAAAACTGTTTTTT.

V is TRBV30 and J is TRBJ2-7; 13 bases are a match to TRBD2. V dropped 0 bases and J dropped 2; count of bases not matched to a gene: 7. Germline lookup yields CDR1 GTSNPN and CDR2 SVGIG (reference sequence). This CDR3 is built from 17 residues. The CDR3 DNA is TGTGCCTGGAGTGTAGTGCGGACTAGCGGGGGAGCCTACGAGCAGTACTTC. Its translation is CAWSVVRTSGGAYEQYF.

The rearrangement joins TRBV24-1 to TRBJ1-2; a possible D gene is TRBD1 (5 bases). CDR3 length: 12 residues. CDR1 is KGHDR and CDR2 is SFDVKD in the germline V gene. Trimming took off 5 bases at V and 8 bases at J, with 11 bases between the two ends. CDR3 protein: CATSGQGIGYTF. The CDR3 bases are TGTGCCACCAGTGGTCAGGGAATCGGCTACACCTTC.